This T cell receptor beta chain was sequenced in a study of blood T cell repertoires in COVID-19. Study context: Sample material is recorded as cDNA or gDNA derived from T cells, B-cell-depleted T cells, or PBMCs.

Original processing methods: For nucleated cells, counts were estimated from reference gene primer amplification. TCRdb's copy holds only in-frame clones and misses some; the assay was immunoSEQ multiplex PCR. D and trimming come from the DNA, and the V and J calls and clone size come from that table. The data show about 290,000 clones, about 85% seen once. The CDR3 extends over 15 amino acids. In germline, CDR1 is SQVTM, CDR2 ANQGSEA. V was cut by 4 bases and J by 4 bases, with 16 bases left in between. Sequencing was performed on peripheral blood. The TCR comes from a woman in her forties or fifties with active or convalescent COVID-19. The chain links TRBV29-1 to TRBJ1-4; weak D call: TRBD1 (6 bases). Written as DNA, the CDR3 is TGCAGCGTTGCGGGGCAGGGGACCCTTAATGAAAAACTGTTTTTT. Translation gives CSVAGQGTLNEKLFF.